These 6 T cell receptor beta chains share one sample of origin, sequenced in a study of control samples from healthy donors and cancer patients. Libraries were prepared by immunoSEQ multiplex PCR; TCRdb keeps only in-frame clonotypes and omits some of them. The sample includes 100,000 to 150,000 clones, around 90% of them seen just once. Material for sequencing was blood. These receptors all stem from a man aged 40-49 years in good health.

The rearrangement uses TRBV28 and TRBJ1-4; unclear D gene. The V end lost 7 bases, the J end lost 0 bases, and 9 bases lay between the germline ends. This CDR3 is built from 14 residues. CDR1 and CDR2 from the germline V gene are MDHEN and SYDVKM. The CDR3 here is CASTDYATNEKLFF. CDR3 DNA sequence: TGTGCCAGCACCGATTACGCAACTAATGAAAAACTGTTTTTT.

V gene TRBV7-9 combines with J gene TRBJ1-4, with 8 bases matching TRBD1. Germline CDR1 SEHNR, CDR2 FQNEAQ (reference sequence). V shed 4 bases and J 7 bases; nucleotides not matched to a gene: 5. The CDR3 runs 14 residues. CDR3 residues: CASSWTGKGEKLFF. The CDR3 nucleotides are TGTGCCAGCAGCTGGACAGGGAAGGGTGAAAAACTGTTTTTT.

The chain is built from TRBV6-5 and TRBJ2-7, with a tentative D call TRBD2 (6 bases). CDR3 length: 14 residues. The V and J ends lost 10 bases and 0 bases respectively, with 16 bases between them. Germline loops: CDR1 MNHEY, CDR2 SVGAGI. CDR3 loop: CATKAGRSSYEQYF. In nucleotides, the CDR3 is TGTGCCACCAAAGCGGGCAGGAGCTCCTACGAGCAGTACTTC.

This clone was detected only once. This chain links TRBV6-5 with TRBJ2-5, with 13 positions matching TRBD2. The V gene end was trimmed by 6 bases and the J gene end by 5 bases; junction bases not matched to a gene: 6. In germline, CDR1 is MNHEY, CDR2 SVGAGI. The CDR3 extends over 15 amino acids. In DNA form, the CDR3 reads TGTGCCAGCAGCAGAGGACTAGCGGGGGTGGAGACCCAGTACTTC. This translates into CASSRGLAGVETQYF.

CDR3 DNA sequence: TGTGCCACCAGTGATCCAGGGCGACTAGTCCTCCGACAGGGGTCAATGGTGACTGAAGCTTTCTTT. Translated: CATSDPGRLVLRQGSMVTEAFF. The gene calls are TRBV24-1 and TRBJ1-1, with 8 nucleotides matching TRBD1. CDR1 and CDR2 from the germline V gene are KGHDR and SFDVKD. The CDR3 is 22 residues long. V dropped 3 bases and J dropped 5; count of bases not matched to a gene: 28.

The chain joins TRBV7-9 to TRBJ1-2; perhaps TRBD1 as D (5 bases). The CDR3 sequence is 16 residues long. Germline CDR1 reads SEHNR; CDR2 reads FQNEAQ (reference sequence). Trimming shortened V by 2 bases and J by 0 bases, and 13 bases separated the two germline ends. The CDR3 is CASSLTTGGTNYGYTF. In DNA, the CDR3 is TGTGCCAGCAGCTTAACTACCGGGGGAACTAACTATGGCTACACCTTC. The whole variable domain, remainder taken from reference TRBV7-9 and TRBJ1-2, is DTGVSQNPRHKITKRGQNVTFRCDPISEHNRLYWYRQTLGQGPEFLTYFQNEAQLEKSRLLSDRFSAERPKGSFSTLEIQRTEQGDSAMYLCASSLTTGGTNYGYTFGSGTRLTVV.